This is a list of T cell receptor beta chains from one sample in a study of control samples from healthy donors and cancer patients. TCRdb's copy holds only in-frame clones and misses some; the assay was immunoSEQ multiplex PCR. This sample yields 25,000 to 35,000 clones, of which about nine tenths are seen a single time; 10% to 15% belongs to the top ten. Input material: PBMCs. The receptors come from a man aged 50 to 59 with lung cancer. Each CDR3 is given with its conserved first and last residue. The D gene is left open where the match is weak. A row's size may be missing; if present it is once, few, many or a size class.

V gene	J gene	clone size	D gene	CDR3 DNA	CDR3 protein
TRBV5-6	TRBJ2-1	.	.	TGTGCCAGCAGCCCACCGGGGTACCGAGGCGAGCAGTTCTTC	CASSPPGYRGEQFF
TRBV28	TRBJ1-6	.	TRBD1	TGTGCCAGCAGTTTACACAACAGGGGTACCCTCCACTTT	CASSLHNRGTLHF
TRBV11-2	TRBJ2-7	.	.	TGTGCCAGCAGCCCTACTGGGCTCTACGAGCAGTACTTC	CASSPTGLYEQYF
TRBV24-1	TRBJ2-3	.	.	TGTGCCACCAGTGATTCGGGGCGCACAGATACGCAGTATTTT	CATSDSGRTDTQYF
TRBV3-1/TRBV3-2	TRBJ2-5	.	.	TGTGCCAGCAGCCAAAGCGAGGAACTCTCCCAAGAGACCCAGTACTTC	CASSQSEELSQETQYF
TRBV10-2	TRBJ1-1	.	.	TGCGCCAGCAGTCGCGCGGGGAACATTGAAGCTTTCTTT	CASSRAGNIEAFF
TRBV7-2	TRBJ1-2	.	.	TGTGCCAGCAGCTTACAGGGCGACTATGGCTACACCTTC	CASSLQGDYGYTF
TRBV29-1	TRBJ1-2	.	.	TGCAGCGTTGATTTGTGGGGGGACTATGGCTACACCTTC	CSVDLWGDYGYTF
TRBV7-2	TRBJ2-1	.	.	TGTGCCAGCAGCTTAGGACAGGACGCCTACAATGAGCAGTTCTTC	CASSLGQDAYNEQFF
TRBV6-2/TRBV6-3	TRBJ1-5	.	.	TGTGCCAGCAGTTACGCCTGGAGGGGCGGCAATCAGCCCCAGCATTTT	CASSYAWRGGNQPQHF
TRBV19	TRBJ2-5	.	.	TGTGCCAGTAGGGGGGGCAGCGGGTTTGCGGAAGAGACCCAGTACTTC	CASRGGSGFAEETQYF
TRBV11-2	TRBJ2-5	.	.	TGTGCCAGCAGCTTAGATCTTGGCTCCCCGGTGGAGACCCAGTACTTC	CASSLDLGSPVETQYF
TRBV6-6	TRBJ2-7	.	TRBD1	TGTGCCAGCAGCCCTCCCAGGGGGCACTCCTACGAGCAGTACTTC	CASSPPRGHSYEQYF
TRBV5-6	TRBJ1-4	once	.	TGTGCCAGCAGCTTGGCCTCGGCGGGCGCATTTAATGAAAAACTGTTTTTT	CASSLASAGAFNEKLFF
TRBV7-9	TRBJ1-2	.	TRBD1	TGTGCCAGCAGCCGAGGGACAGGGTATCCCAATGGCTACACCTTC	CASSRGTGYPNGYTF
TRBV30	TRBJ2-2	.	.	TGTGCCTGGAGTGGTCAACTAAGGGGCGGGGAGCTGTTTTTT	CAWSGQLRGGELFF
TRBV27	TRBJ2-3	.	.	TGTGCCAGCAGTCGGGACTCGGCGAATACAGATACGCAGTATTTT	CASSRDSANTDTQYF
TRBV5-4	TRBJ2-5	.	.	TGTGCCAGCAGCTCTGGTGCGGGGTTGGTTTCAGAGACCCAGTACTTC	CASSSGAGLVSETQYF
TRBV11-3	TRBJ2-1	.	TRBD1	TGTGCCAGCAGCTCCCGGGACAGGGGGTCCTACAATGAGCAGTTCTTC	CASSSRDRGSYNEQFF
TRBV5-6	TRBJ1-1	.	.	TGTGCCAGCAGCTTGGCCAGGTCCTACAGTCGAGTCACTGAAGCTTTCTTT	CASSLARSYSRVTEAFF
TRBV3-1/TRBV3-2	TRBJ2-1	.	.	TGTGCCAGCAGCCCCCTCCTAACGGGGACCGTCCATGAGCAGTTCTTC	CASSPLLTGTVHEQFF
TRBV27	TRBJ1-1	.	.	TGTGCCAGCAGCACCGGGCGGGAACACACTGAAGCTTTCTTT	CASSTGREHTEAFF
TRBV20-1	TRBJ2-4	.	TRBD2	TGCAGTGCTAGTACCCCTAGCGGGGGGGCGGGGAACATTCAGTACTTC	CSASTPSGGAGNIQYF
TRBV2	TRBJ1-1	.	.	TGTGCCAGCCAATCTGACCTGAACACTGAAGCTTTCTTT	CASQSDLNTEAFF
TRBV7-3	TRBJ2-1	.	TRBD2	TGTGCCAGCAGCCCAAAGGCTAGCGGGGGGGCTTACAATGAGCAGTTCTTC	CASSPKASGGAYNEQFF
TRBV10-3	TRBJ1-4	.	TRBD1	TGTGCCATCAGTGAGCCCGGGACAGGGAGTGAAAAACTGTTTTTT	CAISEPGTGSEKLFF
TRBV12-5	TRBJ2-1	.	.	TGTGCTAGTGGTAAGGGGCAGTTTAACAATGAGCAGTTCTTC	CASGKGQFNNEQFF
TRBV2	TRBJ1-2	.	TRBD1	TGTGCCAGCAGTGAACGGGAGGGGGCTACCTATGGCTACACCTTC	CASSEREGATYGYTF
TRBV28	TRBJ2-1	.	TRBD2	TGTGCCAGCAGCCCCACAACTAGCGTGGACGACAATGAGCAGTTCTTC	CASSPTTSVDDNEQFF
TRBV7-2	TRBJ1-1	.	.	TGTGCCAGCAGCTTAGTATCAGAGAACACTGAAGCTTTCTTT	CASSLVSENTEAFF
TRBV5-1	TRBJ1-2	.	.	TGCGCCAGCAGCTTGGGGGACACCCTTGAGTATGGCTACACCTTC	CASSLGDTLEYGYTF
TRBV7-8	TRBJ2-7	.	.	TGTGCCAGCAGCTTAGCGGCGTCCTACGAGCAGTACTTC	CASSLAASYEQYF
TRBV19	TRBJ1-5	.	.	TGTGCCAGTACCACTAACACAGGGAAATACAATCAGCCCCAGCATTTT	CASTTNTGKYNQPQHF
TRBV2	TRBJ2-5	.	.	TGTGCCAGCAGTGACAGGGAGACCCAGTACTTC	CASSDRETQYF
TRBV10-1	TRBJ2-1	.	TRBD1	TGCGCCAGCAGTGTACGGACAGGGAGAGGCTATGAGCAGTTCTTC	CASSVRTGRGYEQFF
TRBV4-1	TRBJ2-7	once	.	TGCGCCAGCAGCGCAGGCGTCAGGGGAGTAGGCTACGAGCAGTACTTC	CASSAGVRGVGYEQYF
TRBV12-3/TRBV12-4	TRBJ1-1	.	.	TGTGCCAGCAGTTTAGTTATGAACACTGAAGCTTTCTTT	CASSLVMNTEAFF
TRBV2	TRBJ2-7	.	.	TGTGCCAGCAGTGAACGGACACCGAGCTCCTACGAGCAGTACTTC	CASSERTPSSYEQYF
TRBV21-1	TRBJ1-4	.	.	TGTGCCAGGGCACTAGGGGAAAAACTGTTTTTT	CARALGEKLFF
TRBV7-9	TRBJ1-2	.	.	TGTGCCAGCAGCTTAGGAAGGTCCAGGTCAGGTGGCTACACCTTC	CASSLGRSRSGGYTF